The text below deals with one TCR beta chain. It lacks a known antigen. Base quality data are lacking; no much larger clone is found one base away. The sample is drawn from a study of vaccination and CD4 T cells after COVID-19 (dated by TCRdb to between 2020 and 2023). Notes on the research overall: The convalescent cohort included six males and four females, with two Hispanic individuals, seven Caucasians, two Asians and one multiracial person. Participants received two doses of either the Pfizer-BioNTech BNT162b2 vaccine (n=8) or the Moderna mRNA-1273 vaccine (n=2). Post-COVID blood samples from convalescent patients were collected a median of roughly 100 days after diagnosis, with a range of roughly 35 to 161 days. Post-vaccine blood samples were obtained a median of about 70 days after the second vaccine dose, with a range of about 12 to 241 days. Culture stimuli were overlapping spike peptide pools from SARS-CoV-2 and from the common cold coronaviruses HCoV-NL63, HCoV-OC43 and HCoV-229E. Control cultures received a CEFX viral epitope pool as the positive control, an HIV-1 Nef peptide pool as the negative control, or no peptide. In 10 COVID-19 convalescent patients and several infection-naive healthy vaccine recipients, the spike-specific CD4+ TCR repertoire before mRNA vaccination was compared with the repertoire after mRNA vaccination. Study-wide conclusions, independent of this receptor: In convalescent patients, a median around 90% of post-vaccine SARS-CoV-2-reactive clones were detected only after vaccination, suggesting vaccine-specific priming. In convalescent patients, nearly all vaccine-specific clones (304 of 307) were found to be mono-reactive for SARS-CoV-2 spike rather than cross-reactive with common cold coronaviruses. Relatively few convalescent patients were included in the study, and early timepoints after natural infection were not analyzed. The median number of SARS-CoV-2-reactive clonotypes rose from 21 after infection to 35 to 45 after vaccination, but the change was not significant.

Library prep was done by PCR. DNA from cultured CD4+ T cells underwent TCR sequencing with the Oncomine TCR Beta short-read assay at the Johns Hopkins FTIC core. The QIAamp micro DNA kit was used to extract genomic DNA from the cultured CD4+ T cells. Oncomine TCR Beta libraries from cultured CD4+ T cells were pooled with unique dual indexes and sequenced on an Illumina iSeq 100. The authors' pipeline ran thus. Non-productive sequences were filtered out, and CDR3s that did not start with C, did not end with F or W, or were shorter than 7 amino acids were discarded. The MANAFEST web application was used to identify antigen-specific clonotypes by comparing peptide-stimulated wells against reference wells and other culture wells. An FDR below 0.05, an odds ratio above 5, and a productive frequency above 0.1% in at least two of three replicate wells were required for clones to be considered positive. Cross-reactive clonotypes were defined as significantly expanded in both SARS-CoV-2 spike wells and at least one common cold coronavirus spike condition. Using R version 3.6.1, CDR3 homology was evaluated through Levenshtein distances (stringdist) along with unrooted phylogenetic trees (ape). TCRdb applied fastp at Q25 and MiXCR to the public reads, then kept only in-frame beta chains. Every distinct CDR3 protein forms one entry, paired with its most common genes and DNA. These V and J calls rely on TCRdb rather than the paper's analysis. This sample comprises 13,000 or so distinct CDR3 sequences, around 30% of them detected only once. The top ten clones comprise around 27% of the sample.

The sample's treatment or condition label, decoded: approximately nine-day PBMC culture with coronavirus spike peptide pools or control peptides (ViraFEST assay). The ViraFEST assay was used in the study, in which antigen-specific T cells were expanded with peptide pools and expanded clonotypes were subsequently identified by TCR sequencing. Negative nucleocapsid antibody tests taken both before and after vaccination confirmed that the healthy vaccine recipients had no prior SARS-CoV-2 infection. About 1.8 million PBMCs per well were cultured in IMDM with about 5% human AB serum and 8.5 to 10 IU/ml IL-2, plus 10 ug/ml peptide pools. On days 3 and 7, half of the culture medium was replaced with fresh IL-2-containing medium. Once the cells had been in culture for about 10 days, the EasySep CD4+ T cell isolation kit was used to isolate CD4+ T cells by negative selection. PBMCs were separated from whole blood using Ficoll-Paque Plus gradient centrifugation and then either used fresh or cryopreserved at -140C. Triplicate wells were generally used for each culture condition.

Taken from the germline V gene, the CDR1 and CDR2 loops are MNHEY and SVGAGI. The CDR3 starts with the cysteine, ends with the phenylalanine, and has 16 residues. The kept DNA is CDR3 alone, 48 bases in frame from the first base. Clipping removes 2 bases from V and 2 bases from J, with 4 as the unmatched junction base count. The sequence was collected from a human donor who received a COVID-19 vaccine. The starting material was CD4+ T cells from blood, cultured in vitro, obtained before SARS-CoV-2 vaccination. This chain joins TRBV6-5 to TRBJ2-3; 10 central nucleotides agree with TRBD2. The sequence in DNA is TGTGCCAGCAGTTACCGCACTAGCGGGGTCACAGATACGCAGTATTTT. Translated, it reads CASSYRTSGVTDTQYF.